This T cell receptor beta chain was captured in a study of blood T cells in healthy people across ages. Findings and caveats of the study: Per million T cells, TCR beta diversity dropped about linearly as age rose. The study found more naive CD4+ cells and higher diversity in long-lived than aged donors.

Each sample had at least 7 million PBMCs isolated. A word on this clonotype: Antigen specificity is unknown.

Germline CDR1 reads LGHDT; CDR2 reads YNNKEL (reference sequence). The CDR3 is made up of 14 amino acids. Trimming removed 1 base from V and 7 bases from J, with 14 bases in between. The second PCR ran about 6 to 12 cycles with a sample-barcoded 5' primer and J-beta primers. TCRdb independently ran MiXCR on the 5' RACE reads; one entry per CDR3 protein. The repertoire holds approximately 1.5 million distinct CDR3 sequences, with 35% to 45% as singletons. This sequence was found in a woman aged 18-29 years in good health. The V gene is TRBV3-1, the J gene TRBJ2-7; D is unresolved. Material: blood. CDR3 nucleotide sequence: TGTGCCAGCAGCCAAGCCCCGGCGGTCAATGAGCAGTACTTC. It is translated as CASSQAPAVNEQYF.